The 6 T cell receptor beta chains listed next were all sequenced from one sample in a study of cytomegalovirus exposure and HLA in healthy donors. PCR involved 60 Vbeta and 13 Jbeta primers. The assay was immunoSEQ multiplex PCR, and TCRdb's table has in-frame clones only and misses some. Here the sample spans over 110,000 clones, 73% being singletons. Material for sequencing was PBMCs. These receptors all stem from a woman in her thirties or forties in good health and CMV-seronegative.

This clone was counted a few times. This CDR3 is CASGGNTEAFF. The CDR3, as DNA: TGTGCCAGCGGAGGGAACACTGAAGCTTTCTTT. The chain joins TRBV6-1 to TRBJ1-1; D is unresolved. V lost 8 bases and J 1 base, leaving 5 bases between the germline ends. Germline CDR1 MNHNS, CDR2 SASEGT. CDR3 length equals 11 residues.

In its sample, this clone was seen once. The chain employs TRBV29-1 and TRBJ1-1; D might be TRBD1 (5 bases). V shed 5 bases and J shed 0 bases, with 16 bases lying between them. CDR1 is SQVTM, CDR2 ANQGSEA, per germline. The CDR3 sequence is 15 residues long. The CDR3 DNA reads as TGCAGCGTTTCCTCAGGGTGGGGAATGAACACTGAAGCTTTCTTT. Its protein is CSVSSGWGMNTEAFF.

DNA for the CDR3: TGTGCCAGCAGCGCCCGACAGGGGATGGAGACCCAGTACTTC. As protein: CASSARQGMETQYF. This chain joins TRBV9 and TRBJ2-5; 8 bases align to TRBD1. The CDR3 has 14 amino acids. Germline-derived CDR1 and CDR2 are SGDLS and YYNGEE. V shed 3 bases and J 5 bases; nucleotides not matched to a gene: 6.

V usage is TRBV5-3 and J usage is TRBJ1-5; 10 positions match TRBD1. TRBV5-3 is noted as an ORF with a role that remains uncertain. Unmatched junction bases numbered 7, after V lost 1 base and J lost 6 bases. The CDR3 consists of 16 residues. The CDR3 loop reads CARSLYGTGAGQPQHF. The CDR3 DNA sequence: TGTGCCAGAAGCTTGTACGGGACAGGGGCGGGTCAGCCCCAGCATTTT.

J is TRBJ2-5 and V is TRBV7-9; TRBD2 might be the D (7 bases). The J call may be mistaken, given a closer DNA end match to TRBJ2-7. The CDR3 consists of 14 residues. Germline V gene data show CDR1 as SEHNR and CDR2 as FQNEAQ (reference sequence). Here the CDR3 reads CASSAGAQGYEQYF. The CDR3 coding sequence is TGTGCCAGCAGCGCGGGGGCTCAAGGTTACGAGCAGTACTTC.

This CDR3 is CASSSPWGGTIYF. The CDR3 nucleotides read TGTGCCAGCAGTTCCCCCTGGGGAGGCACCATATATTTT. This chain connects TRBV6-5 to TRBJ1-3; D not certain. Germline V CDR1 and CDR2: MNHEY, SVGAGI. This CDR3 is built from 13 residues. V gave up 4 bases and J gave up 9 bases, with 13 bases separating them.